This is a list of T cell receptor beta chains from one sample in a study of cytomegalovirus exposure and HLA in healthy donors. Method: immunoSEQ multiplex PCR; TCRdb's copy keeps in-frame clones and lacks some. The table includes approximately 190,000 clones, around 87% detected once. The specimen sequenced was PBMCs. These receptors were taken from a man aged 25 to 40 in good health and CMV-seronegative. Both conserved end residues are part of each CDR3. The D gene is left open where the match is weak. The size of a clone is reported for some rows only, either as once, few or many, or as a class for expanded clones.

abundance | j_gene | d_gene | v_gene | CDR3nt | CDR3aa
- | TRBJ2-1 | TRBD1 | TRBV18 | TGTGCCAGCTCACTAAGGACAGGGATCGACAATGAGCAGTTCTTC | CASSLRTGIDNEQFF
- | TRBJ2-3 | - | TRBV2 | TGTGCCAGCAGTGAAGCAGGGGGAACAGGGACGCAGTATTTT | CASSEAGGTGTQYF
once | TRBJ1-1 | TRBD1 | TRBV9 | TGTGCCAGCAGCGTAGCTAGCAGGGGGCGGCAACTTGAAGCTTTCTTT | CASSVASRGRQLEAFF
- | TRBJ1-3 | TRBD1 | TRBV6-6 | TGTGCCAGCAGTAACCGGGACAGAAGAAACACCATATATTTT | CASSNRDRRNTIYF
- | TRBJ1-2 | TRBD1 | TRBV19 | TGTGCCAGCCAGACAGGGGCCAACTATGGCTACACCTTC | CASQTGANYGYTF
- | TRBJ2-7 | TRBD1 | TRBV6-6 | TGTGCCAGCAATTCCCCAACAGGGGCCCAGTACTTC | CASNSPTGAQYF
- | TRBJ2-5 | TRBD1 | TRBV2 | TGTGCCAGCAGGGAAGACAGGGGGCGGGAGACCCAGTACTTC | CASREDRGRETQYF
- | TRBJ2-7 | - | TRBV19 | TGTGCCAGTAGTCCAGCAGGAGGATCCTACGAGCAGTACTTC | CASSPAGGSYEQYF
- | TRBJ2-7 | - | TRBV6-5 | TGTGCCAGCTTAAACGGGTACGAGCAGTACTTC | CASLNGYEQYF
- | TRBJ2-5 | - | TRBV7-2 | TGTGCCAGCAGCCCGGCTAGGAGGTCACAAGAGACCCAGTACTTC | CASSPARRSQETQYF
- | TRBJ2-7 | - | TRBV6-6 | TGTGCCAGCAGTAGGGGGTACGAGCAGTACTTC | CASSRGYEQYF
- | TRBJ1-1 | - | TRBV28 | TGTGCCAGCAGTCCAACCCGACTCAGGGGTCGGAACACTGAAGCTTTCTTT | CASSPTRLRGRNTEAFF
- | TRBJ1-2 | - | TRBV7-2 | TGTGCCAGCAGCAAACCAGGGTTTAACTATGGCTACACCTTC | CASSKPGFNYGYTF
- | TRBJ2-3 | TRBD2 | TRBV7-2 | TGTGCCAGCAGCTTAGGGGGTCGGGGGGTCACAGATACGCAGTATTTT | CASSLGGRGVTDTQYF
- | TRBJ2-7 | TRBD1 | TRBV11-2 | TGTGCCAGCACCCAAACAACCGGGGGCAGGGGGCATCAGTACTTC | CASTQTTGGRGHQYF
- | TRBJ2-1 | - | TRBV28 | TGTGCCAGCAGTTACAGAACAGGGCGGCATGAGCAGTTCTTC | CASSYRTGRHEQFF
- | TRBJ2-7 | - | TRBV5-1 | TGCGCCAGCAGCTTGGAAGTCACCTACTACGAGCAGTACTTC | CASSLEVTYYEQYF
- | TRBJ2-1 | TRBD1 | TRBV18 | TGTGCCAGCTCCCCTACAGGGGTCTCCTACAATGAGCAGTTCTTC | CASSPTGVSYNEQFF
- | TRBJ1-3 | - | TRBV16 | TGTGCCAGCAGCCCAAGTACGGAGGCCTCTGGAAACACCATATATTTT | CASSPSTEASGNTIYF
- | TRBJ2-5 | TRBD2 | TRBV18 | TGTGCCAGCTCACCAGATTTCGGTTTAGCGGGAGTTCGGGAGACCCAGTACTTC | CASSPDFGLAGVRETQYF
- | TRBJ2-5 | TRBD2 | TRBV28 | TGTGCCAGCAGCTTGCTAGGCGGCTTCCAGCGGGGGGGCCCAGAGACCCAGTACTTC | CASSLLGGFQRGGPETQYF
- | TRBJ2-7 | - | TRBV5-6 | TGTGCCAGCAGCTTGGGGTTAGCTTCTTACGAGCAGTACTTC | CASSLGLASYEQYF
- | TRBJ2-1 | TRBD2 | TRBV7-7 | TGTGCTAGCAGCTTAGAGCTCCTAGCGGGGCCCTACAATGAGCAGTTCTTC | CASSLELLAGPYNEQFF
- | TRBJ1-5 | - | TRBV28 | TGTGCCAGCGGATTCCCGGGGACTCTGGGGTGGGTTGGCAATCAGCCCCAGCATTTT | CASGFPGTLGWVGNQPQHF
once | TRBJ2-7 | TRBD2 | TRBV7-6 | TGTGCCAGCAGCTTAGTTTTACGGGAGGGCGAGCAGTACTTC | CASSLVLREGEQYF
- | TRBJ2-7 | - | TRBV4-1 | TGCGCCAGCAGCCAAGTCCGCAGGGCAGCCTACGAGCAGTACTTC | CASSQVRRAAYEQYF
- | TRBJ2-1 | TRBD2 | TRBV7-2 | TGTGCCAGCAGCTCCGGGACTAGCCCCACCAATGAGCAGTTCTTC | CASSSGTSPTNEQFF
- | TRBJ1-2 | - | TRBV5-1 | TGCGCCAGCAGCTTGGGTGTTCGGACAGCCTTTAACTATGGCTACACCTTC | CASSLGVRTAFNYGYTF
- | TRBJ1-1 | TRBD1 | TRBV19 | TGTGCCAGTAGAAAAGGGACAGGGTTTAACACTGAAGCTTTCTTT | CASRKGTGFNTEAFF
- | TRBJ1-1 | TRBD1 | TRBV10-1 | TGCGCCAGCAGCGTTCAGGGGGCAACTGAAGCTTTCTTT | CASSVQGATEAFF
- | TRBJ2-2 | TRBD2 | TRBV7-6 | TGTGCCAGCAGCCCGGGACTAGCGGGGGGGCGTGGCACCGGGGAGCTGTTTTTT | CASSPGLAGGRGTGELFF
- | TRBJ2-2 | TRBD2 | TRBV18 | TGTGCCAGCTCACCGCCGGGACTAGCGGGGGGGCCGACCACCGGGGAGCTGTTTTTT | CASSPPGLAGGPTTGELFF
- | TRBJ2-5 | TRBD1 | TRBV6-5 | TGTGCCAGCAGCAGGGGGCTAGAGACCCAGTACTTC | CASSRGLETQYF
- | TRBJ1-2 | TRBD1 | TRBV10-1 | TGCGCCAGCATCAAGAGACAGGGTCGGGGCTATGGCTACACCTTC | CASIKRQGRGYGYTF
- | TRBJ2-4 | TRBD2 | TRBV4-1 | TGCGCCAGCAGCCCGACGCAACTAGCGGGGGGGCGCGTCGCCAAAAACAGTCAGTACTTC | CASSPTQLAGGRVAKNSQYF
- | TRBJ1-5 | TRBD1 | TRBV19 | TGTGCCAGTAGGAGGGACAGCGCCAATGGGCCCCAGCATTTT | CASRRDSANGPQHF
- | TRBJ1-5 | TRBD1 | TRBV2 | TGTGCCAGCAGGGGACAGGGGGCGGAACAGCCCCAGCATTTT | CASRGQGAEQPQHF
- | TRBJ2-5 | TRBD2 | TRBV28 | TGTGCCAGCAGGCGGGAGGCCCAAGAGACCCAGTACTTC | CASRREAQETQYF
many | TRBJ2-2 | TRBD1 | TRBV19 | TGTGCCAGTAACCCACCGGGACAGCACACCGGGGAGCTGTTTTTT | CASNPPGQHTGELFF
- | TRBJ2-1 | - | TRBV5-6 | TGTGCCAGCAGCTTGGGAGGGATCTACAATGAGCAGTTCTTC | CASSLGGIYNEQFF
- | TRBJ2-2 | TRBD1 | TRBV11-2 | TGTGCCAGCGGCGAACAGGGGGCGGCCACCGGGGAGCTGTTTTTT | CASGEQGAATGELFF
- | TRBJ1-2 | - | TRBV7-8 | TGTGCCAGCAGCTTAGCGGGGGCGGGTGGCTACACCTTC | CASSLAGAGGYTF
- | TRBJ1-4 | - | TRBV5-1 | TGCGCCAGCAGCCCCGGCGACGGGCGGGCTAATGAAAAACTGTTTTTT | CASSPGDGRANEKLFF
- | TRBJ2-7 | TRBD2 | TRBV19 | TGTGCCAGTAGTTTCAATAGCGGGAGCCTTGTTTGGGAGCAGTACTTC | CASSFNSGSLVWEQYF
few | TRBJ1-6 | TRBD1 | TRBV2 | TGTGCCAGCAGTGAAGACAGGGGGAAAAATTCACCCCTCCACTTT | CASSEDRGKNSPLHF
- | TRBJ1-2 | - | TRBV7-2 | TGTGCCAGCAGCGGCTCGGGGTATGGCTACACCTTC | CASSGSGYGYTF
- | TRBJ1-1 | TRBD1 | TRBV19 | TGTGCCAGTAGTACAACAGGGGACGTGACTGAAGCTTTCTTT | CASSTTGDVTEAFF
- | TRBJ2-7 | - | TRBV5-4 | TGTGCCAGCAGCCGGCGGGAAAACTACGAGCAGTACTTC | CASSRRENYEQYF
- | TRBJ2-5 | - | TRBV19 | TGTGCCAGTAGTATAGATGAATCCAGGTCAGAGACCCAGTACTTC | CASSIDESRSETQYF
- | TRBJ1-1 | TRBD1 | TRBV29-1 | TGCAGCGTGGACAGGGCCGTCACTGAAGCTTTCTTT | CSVDRAVTEAFF
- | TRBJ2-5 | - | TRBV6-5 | TGTGCCAGCAGCTTACAAGAGACCCAGTACTTC | CASSLQETQYF
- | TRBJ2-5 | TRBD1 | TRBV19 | TGTGCCAGTTCGACAGGGCCGGAGACCCAGTACTTC | CASSTGPETQYF
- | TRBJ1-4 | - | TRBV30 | TGTGCCTGGAGTGCAGGGCCTAATGAAAAACTGTTTTTT | CAWSAGPNEKLFF
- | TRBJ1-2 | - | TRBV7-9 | TGTGCCAGCAGCATAGCCCAGGACATCTATGGCTACACCTTC | CASSIAQDIYGYTF
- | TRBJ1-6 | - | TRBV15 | TGTGCCACCAGCAGAGACGGGCCCAGGAGGTCACCCCTCCACTTT | CATSRDGPRRSPLHF
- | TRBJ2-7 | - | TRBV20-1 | TGCAGTGTCGGGGCCTACGAGCAGTACTTC | CSVGAYEQYF
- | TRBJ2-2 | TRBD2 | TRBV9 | TGTGCCAGCAGCGGGGGACTAGCGGAGAACACCGGGGAGCTGTTTTTT | CASSGGLAENTGELFF
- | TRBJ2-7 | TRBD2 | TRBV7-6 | TGTGCCAGCAGCCCCGGGACTAGCGCAACCTACGAGCAGTACTTC | CASSPGTSATYEQYF
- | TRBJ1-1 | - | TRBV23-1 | TGCGCCAGCAGTCCCCAGGGGTCTGAAGCTTTCTTT | CASSPQGSEAFF
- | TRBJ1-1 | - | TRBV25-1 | TGTGCCAGCAGGGGAGACGTGGACACTGAAGCTTTCTTT | CASRGDVDTEAFF